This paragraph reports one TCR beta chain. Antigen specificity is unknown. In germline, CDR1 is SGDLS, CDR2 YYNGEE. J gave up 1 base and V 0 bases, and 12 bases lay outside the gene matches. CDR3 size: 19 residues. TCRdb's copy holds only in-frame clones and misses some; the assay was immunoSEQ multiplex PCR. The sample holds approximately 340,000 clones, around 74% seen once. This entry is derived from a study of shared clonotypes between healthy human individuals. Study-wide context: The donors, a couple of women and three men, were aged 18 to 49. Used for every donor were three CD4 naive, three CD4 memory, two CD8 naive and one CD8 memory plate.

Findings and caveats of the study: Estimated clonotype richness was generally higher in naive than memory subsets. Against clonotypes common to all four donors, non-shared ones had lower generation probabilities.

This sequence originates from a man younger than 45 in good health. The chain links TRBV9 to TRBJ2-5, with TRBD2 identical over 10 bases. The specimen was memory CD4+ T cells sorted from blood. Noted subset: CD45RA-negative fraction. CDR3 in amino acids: CASSVAGASGRISQETQYF. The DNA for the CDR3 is TGTGCCAGCAGCGTAGCTGGGGCTAGCGGGAGAATCAGCCAAGAGACCCAGTACTTC.